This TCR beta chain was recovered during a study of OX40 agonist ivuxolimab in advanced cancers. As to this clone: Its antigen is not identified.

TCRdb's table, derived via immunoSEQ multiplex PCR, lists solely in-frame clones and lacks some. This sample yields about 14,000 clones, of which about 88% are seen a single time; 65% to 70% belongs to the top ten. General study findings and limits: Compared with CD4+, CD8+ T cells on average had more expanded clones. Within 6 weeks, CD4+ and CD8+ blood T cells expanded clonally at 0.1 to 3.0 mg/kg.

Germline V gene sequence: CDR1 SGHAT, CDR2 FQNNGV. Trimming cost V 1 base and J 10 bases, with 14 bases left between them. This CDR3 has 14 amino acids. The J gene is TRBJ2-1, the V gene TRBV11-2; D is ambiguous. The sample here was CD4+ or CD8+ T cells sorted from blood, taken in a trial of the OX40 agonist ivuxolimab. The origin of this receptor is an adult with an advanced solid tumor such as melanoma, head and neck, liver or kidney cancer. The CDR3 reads CASSLGSSLPEQFF. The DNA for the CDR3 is TGTGCCAGCAGCTTAGGAAGTAGTTTACCGGAGCAGTTCTTC.